This T cell receptor (beta chain) came from a study of cytomegalovirus exposure and HLA in healthy donors (dated 2017 in TCRdb). Notes on the research overall: According to a later analysis, one platform produced both the 120 validation repertoires and the 550 to 800 repertoires of the first cohort. To predict cytomegalovirus infection status, the study combined high-throughput TCR immunosequencing, statistical association of individual TCRs with disease status, and machine learning. In addition to the first cohort of 666 subjects, a separate validation cohort of 120 different subjects was used. The aim of the study was to test whether cataloging public T cell receptors could identify signatures of past pathogen exposure.

With regard to this clone: This clone's antigen is unknown. No quality values exist for individual bases; no much larger clone is one base distant.

Separate from the roughly 650-subject first cohort, the validation cohort of 120 subjects was the group to which the donors belonged. Library preparation was by the immunoSEQ multiplex PCR assay. The original methods were these. A statistical classification framework was developed to diagnose cytomegalovirus status using the catalog of TCR beta chain sequences. Sourced from immuneACCESS, this table was stored by TCRdb with only in-frame sequences that have V and J called. A share of the clones is absent; for the studies checked, an unresolved V gene accounts for under half, and the remainder has no known explanation. V and J calls and clone size are those listed in that table; D and trimming were worked out from the DNA. This sample is represented by approximately 71,000 clones; about 90% of them were singletons. Clones ranked in the top ten supply around 3% of the sample. CDR1 GTSNPN and CDR2 SVGIG were looked up in the germline V gene (reference sequence). Trimming removed 4 bases from V and 2 bases from J; the gene matches leave 7 bases unexplained. Taken from cysteine to phenylalanine, the CDR3 has 16 residues. The entry retains the CDR3 DNA only, 48 bases that are in frame from base 1.

Broader findings and caveats from the paper: All 120 or so repertoires were used to score co-occurrence in the validation cohort in a later analysis, because that analysis had no HLA typing for the cohort. In a later analysis, TCRs clustered in the first cohort were found to also tend to co-occur in the approximately 120 validation repertoires, with over 90% of cluster scores above 0. In the study, around 150 TCR beta chains were listed as associated with cytomegalovirus. Three of the identified cytomegalovirus-associated TCR beta chains were confirmed in vitro to be specific for cytomegalovirus antigens. The authors suggested that the approach could potentially be generalized to other disease states and immunological phenotypes. Cytomegalovirus status was reported to be diagnosed by the classifier with high specificity and sensitivity in both the original and validation cohorts. Most TCR sequences were seen in very few donors, while some public TCRs were found in many individuals.

The rearranged chain carries TRBV30 and TRBJ2-1; 11 central bases correspond to TRBD2. This clonotype was sampled from a man aged 18 to 30 in good health and CMV-seronegative. The sequencing sample was made of PBMCs. This receptor carries the CDR3 CAWNQGLAGTYNEQFF. At the DNA level, the sequence is TGTGCCTGGAACCAAGGACTAGCGGGCACCTACAATGAGCAGTTCTTC. The variable domain in full, with residues beyond the CDR3 obtained from the reference TRBV30 and TRBJ2-1 genes, is SQTIHQWPATLVQPVGSPLSLECTVEGTSNPNLYWYRQAAGRGLQLLFYSVGIGQISSEVPQNLSASRPQDRQFILSSKKLLLSDSGFYLCAWNQGLAGTYNEQFFGPGTRLTVL.